These T cell receptor beta chains were read from a single sample in a study of blood T cells in healthy people across ages. TCRdb reprocessed the 5' RACE reads via MiXCR and lists one record per CDR3 protein. The sample shows nearly 1 million distinct CDR3 sequences, roughly 51% of them seen only once. The sequenced sample consisted of blood. These receptors all stem from a woman aged 60 to 75 in good health. The CDR3 runs from the conserved cysteine through the conserved F or W. The D gene is left open where the match is weak. Rows give clone size only sometimes, using once, few, many, or a class for an expanded clone.

CDR3nt: TGTGCCATCAGCGAGTCGGCAGGGGGCTCGTCCTACGAGCAGTACTTC
CDR3aa: CAISESAGGSSYEQYF
d_gene: TRBD1
v_gene: TRBV10-3
j_gene: TRBJ2-7
len: 16
abundance: .

CDR3nt: TGTGCCAGCAGCCGCCGACAGGGAGGAAGTAATGAGCAGTTCTTC
CDR3aa: CASSRRQGGSNEQFF
d_gene: .
v_gene: TRBV7-8
j_gene: TRBJ2-1
len: 15
abundance: .

CDR3nt: TGCAGTGCTAGAGACAGAAAAAACATTCAGTACTTC
CDR3aa: CSARDRKNIQYF
d_gene: .
v_gene: TRBV20-1
j_gene: TRBJ2-4
len: 12
abundance: few

CDR3nt: TGTACCAGCAGGACACTAGCGGGAGTGGAGACCCAGTACTTC
CDR3aa: CTSRTLAGVETQYF
d_gene: TRBD2
v_gene: TRBV6-6
j_gene: TRBJ2-5
len: 14
abundance: .

CDR3nt: TGTGCCAGCAGTATTTCCGGGACAGGGGGCGGCGAGCAGTACTTC
CDR3aa: CASSISGTGGGEQYF
d_gene: TRBD1
v_gene: TRBV12-3/TRBV12-4
j_gene: TRBJ2-7
len: 15
abundance: few

CDR3nt: TGTGCCAGCAGCCTCCTCGGGGGAGGAGAACAGCCCCAGCATTTT
CDR3aa: CASSLLGGGEQPQHF
d_gene: .
v_gene: TRBV7-2
j_gene: TRBJ1-5
len: 15
abundance: medium-sized

CDR3nt: TGCAGCGGCTGGACAGGCTTCTATGGCTACACCTTC
CDR3aa: CSGWTGFYGYTF
d_gene: TRBD1
v_gene: TRBV29-1
j_gene: TRBJ1-2
len: 12
abundance: .

CDR3nt: TGTGCCAGCAGCCAAAGCCCCTGGGACTTACGCTCTGGGGCCAACGTCCTGACTTTC
CDR3aa: CASSQSPWDLRSGANVLTF
d_gene: .
v_gene: TRBV3-1
j_gene: TRBJ2-6
len: 19
abundance: many

CDR3nt: TGTGCCAGCAGTTTTTTAATCTTTGAGCAGTTCTTC
CDR3aa: CASSFLIFEQFF
d_gene: .
v_gene: TRBV12-3/TRBV12-4
j_gene: TRBJ2-1
len: 12
abundance: few

CDR3nt: TGCGCCAGCAGCCAGACCCTCTTGCAGGACAGAGCCAAAAACATTCAGTACTTC
CDR3aa: CASSQTLLQDRAKNIQYF
d_gene: .
v_gene: TRBV4-1
j_gene: TRBJ2-4
len: 18
abundance: .

CDR3nt: TGCAGTGCTAGTTACCGGGAACTAGCGGGAGGGAAGGGGGTAAACATTCAGTACTTC
CDR3aa: CSASYRELAGGKGVNIQYF
d_gene: TRBD2
v_gene: TRBV20-1
j_gene: TRBJ2-4
len: 19
abundance: many

CDR3nt: TGCAGCGTTGTCCCGGAAACAGATACGCAGTATTTT
CDR3aa: CSVVPETDTQYF
d_gene: .
v_gene: TRBV29-1
j_gene: TRBJ2-3
len: 12
abundance: .

CDR3nt: TGCAGTGCTCCCATAGCGGGAGGGGTTTCTAGCACAGATACGCAGTATTTT
CDR3aa: CSAPIAGGVSSTDTQYF
d_gene: TRBD2
v_gene: TRBV20-1
j_gene: TRBJ2-3
len: 17
abundance: .

CDR3nt: TGCGTCAGCAGCCAAGTGGCGGGTTCCGCCTACGAGCAGTACTTC
CDR3aa: CVSSQVAGSAYEQYF
d_gene: .
v_gene: TRBV4-3
j_gene: TRBJ2-7
len: 15
abundance: .

CDR3nt: TGTGCCAGCAGTTTAAATGTAGGGAAGAGCTACACCTTC
CDR3aa: CASSLNVGKSYTF
d_gene: .
v_gene: TRBV12-3/TRBV12-4
j_gene: TRBJ1-2
len: 13
abundance: .

CDR3nt: TGTGCCAGCAGCTTAGGGAGTGTTTTGGACTTCACAGATACGCAGTATTTT
CDR3aa: CASSLGSVLDFTDTQYF
d_gene: .
v_gene: TRBV11-2
j_gene: TRBJ2-3
len: 17
abundance: .

CDR3nt: TGTGCCAGCTCAATGGGCGGGAGCACAGATACGCAGTATTTT
CDR3aa: CASSMGGSTDTQYF
d_gene: .
v_gene: TRBV18
j_gene: TRBJ2-3
len: 14
abundance: .

CDR3nt: TGCAGCGTAACAGGGGGCAAGTACAATGAGCAGTTCTTC
CDR3aa: CSVTGGKYNEQFF
d_gene: TRBD1
v_gene: TRBV29-1
j_gene: TRBJ2-1
len: 13
abundance: .

CDR3nt: TGCGCCAGCAGCCCAAGCCTGACAGGGACGGCGCAGTATTTT
CDR3aa: CASSPSLTGTAQYF
d_gene: TRBD1
v_gene: TRBV5-1
j_gene: TRBJ2-3
len: 14
abundance: .

CDR3nt: TGTGCCAGCAGCTTACTTTCAGGGGGTTACGAGCAGTACTTC
CDR3aa: CASSLLSGGYEQYF
d_gene: TRBD1
v_gene: TRBV7-3
j_gene: TRBJ2-7
len: 14
abundance: .

CDR3nt: TGCAGTGCTAGAGATCCTCGATTCGACCAAAAGGGGATCTATGAAAAACTGTTTTTT
CDR3aa: CSARDPRFDQKGIYEKLFF
d_gene: .
v_gene: TRBV20-1
j_gene: TRBJ1-4
len: 19
abundance: .

CDR3nt: TGTGCCACCAAACTCGGGGGAACCAGCTATGGCTACACCTTC
CDR3aa: CATKLGGTSYGYTF
d_gene: .
v_gene: TRBV12-3/TRBV12-4
j_gene: TRBJ1-2
len: 14
abundance: .

CDR3nt: TGCCGTGCGAACAGGGTGGAAGAGACCCAGTACTTC
CDR3aa: CRANRVEETQYF
d_gene: .
v_gene: TRBV20-1
j_gene: TRBJ2-5
len: 12
abundance: .

CDR3nt: TGTGCCAGCACCGGGACAGGGGGTGGGGAGCAGTACTTC
CDR3aa: CASTGTGGGEQYF
d_gene: TRBD1
v_gene: TRBV25-1
j_gene: TRBJ2-5
len: 13
abundance: .

CDR3nt: TGTGCCAGCGCAGGCGGGACTAGCGGTTACGAGCAGTACTTC
CDR3aa: CASAGGTSGYEQYF
d_gene: TRBD2
v_gene: TRBV10-3
j_gene: TRBJ2-7
len: 14
abundance: few

CDR3nt: TGCGCCAGCAGCCGGGACGGGACATCTAGCACAGATACGCAGTATTTT
CDR3aa: CASSRDGTSSTDTQYF
d_gene: .
v_gene: TRBV4-1
j_gene: TRBJ2-3
len: 16
abundance: .

CDR3nt: TGCGCCAGTTCTAGGGGAGGGGACGGCCCCTACGAGCAGTACTTC
CDR3aa: CASSRGGDGPYEQYF
d_gene: TRBD2
v_gene: TRBV5-1
j_gene: TRBJ2-7
len: 15
abundance: .

CDR3nt: TGTGCCAGCAGCTTTGCACTCACCGGGACAGGGATAGCCTACGAGCAGTACTTC
CDR3aa: CASSFALTGTGIAYEQYF
d_gene: TRBD1
v_gene: TRBV7-2
j_gene: TRBJ2-7
len: 18
abundance: .

CDR3nt: TGCAGCGTTGAAGATCAGGAGGGACCCCTAACCTACAATGAGCAGTTCTTC
CDR3aa: CSVEDQEGPLTYNEQFF
d_gene: .
v_gene: TRBV29-1
j_gene: TRBJ2-1
len: 17
abundance: .

CDR3nt: TGCAGTGCTGACGGACGGGCCAATGAGCAGTTCTTC
CDR3aa: CSADGRANEQFF
d_gene: .
v_gene: TRBV20-1
j_gene: TRBJ2-1
len: 12
abundance: .

CDR3nt: TGTGCCAGCGGGACAGGGGTCTCCAATGAGCAGTACTTC
CDR3aa: CASGTGVSNEQYF
d_gene: TRBD1
v_gene: TRBV2
j_gene: TRBJ2-5
len: 13
abundance: .

CDR3nt: TGCGCCAGCAGCAGAGCCGGGACAGGACTCTACGAGCAGTACTTC
CDR3aa: CASSRAGTGLYEQYF
d_gene: TRBD1
v_gene: TRBV4-1
j_gene: TRBJ2-7
len: 15
abundance: .

CDR3nt: TGCAGTGCTAGTGCGGTTAACTATGGCTACACCTTC
CDR3aa: CSASAVNYGYTF
d_gene: .
v_gene: TRBV20-1
j_gene: TRBJ1-2
len: 12
abundance: few

CDR3nt: TGTGCCAGCAGCCACCCGAGCGGGAGTATCTACGAGCAGTACTTC
CDR3aa: CASSHPSGSIYEQYF
d_gene: TRBD2
v_gene: TRBV7-9
j_gene: TRBJ2-7
len: 15
abundance: .

CDR3nt: TGCAGTGCTGAGTGGGAGGGGGGCCCAGATACGCAGTATTTT
CDR3aa: CSAEWEGGPDTQYF
d_gene: .
v_gene: TRBV20-1
j_gene: TRBJ2-3
len: 14
abundance: .

CDR3nt: TGTGCCAGCAGCTCCGCGGGACTAGCGGGAGTTTGGGGAGAGACCCAGTACTTC
CDR3aa: CASSSAGLAGVWGETQYF
d_gene: TRBD2
v_gene: TRBV7-9
j_gene: TRBJ2-5
len: 18
abundance: .

CDR3nt: TGTGCCAGCAGCTTAAGTGGGACTCGACTGCTCAATCAGCCCCAGCATTTT
CDR3aa: CASSLSGTRLLNQPQHF
d_gene: .
v_gene: TRBV5-5
j_gene: TRBJ1-5
len: 17
abundance: .

CDR3nt: TGCGCCAGCAGCCAAGTTTTTCAGGGCCGCTACGAGCAGTACTTC
CDR3aa: CASSQVFQGRYEQYF
d_gene: .
v_gene: TRBV4-1
j_gene: TRBJ2-7
len: 15
abundance: few

CDR3nt: TGTGCCAGCAGATCAGGACAGCTAAGCACAGATACGCAGTATTTT
CDR3aa: CASRSGQLSTDTQYF
d_gene: .
v_gene: TRBV7-6
j_gene: TRBJ2-3
len: 15
abundance: few

CDR3nt: TGTGCCAGCTGGAGGGGTCCAACTAATGAAAAACTGTTTTTT
CDR3aa: CASWRGPTNEKLFF
d_gene: .
v_gene: TRBV12-3/TRBV12-4
j_gene: TRBJ1-4
len: 14
abundance: .

CDR3nt: TGCGCCAGCAGCCCCGCGTCCGGCAAGGAGACCCAGTACTTC
CDR3aa: CASSPASGKETQYF
d_gene: .
v_gene: TRBV5-1
j_gene: TRBJ2-5
len: 14
abundance: .

CDR3nt: TGCAGCGTTGAAAGGGTCCTCGGGGGTACGCAGTATTTT
CDR3aa: CSVERVLGGTQYF
d_gene: .
v_gene: TRBV29-1
j_gene: TRBJ2-3
len: 13
abundance: .

CDR3nt: TGTGCCAGCAGAACGACGACAGGGGTCCAGTACTTC
CDR3aa: CASRTTTGVQYF
d_gene: TRBD1
v_gene: TRBV12-3/TRBV12-4
j_gene: TRBJ2-4
len: 12
abundance: .

CDR3nt: TGTGCCTGGGCCCAGGGACTTTGGAGGGAGCAGTACTTC
CDR3aa: CAWAQGLWREQYF
d_gene: .
v_gene: TRBV30
j_gene: TRBJ2-7
len: 13
abundance: few

CDR3nt: TGTGCCAGCAGCCGGGGAAACTACGAGCAGTACTTC
CDR3aa: CASSRGNYEQYF
d_gene: .
v_gene: TRBV18
j_gene: TRBJ2-7
len: 12
abundance: .

CDR3nt: TGTGCCAGCAGCTTAGCGGCTAGCGGGAAGGGGGTCTACGAGCAGTACTTC
CDR3aa: CASSLAASGKGVYEQYF
d_gene: TRBD2
v_gene: TRBV7-2
j_gene: TRBJ2-7
len: 17
abundance: .

CDR3nt: TGTGCCAGCAGCCCTCGAGGACCGGGGCACAACACTGAAGCTTTCTTT
CDR3aa: CASSPRGPGHNTEAFF
d_gene: .
v_gene: TRBV7-2
j_gene: TRBJ1-1
len: 16
abundance: .